These 20 T cell receptor beta chains were sequenced from one sample in a study of monozygotic twins with cystic fibrosis. TCRdb's table, derived via immunoSEQ multiplex PCR, lists solely in-frame clones and lacks some. This sample yields approximately 27,000 clones, of which over 75% are seen a single time; approximately 0.5% belongs to the top ten. The sequencing sample was made of blood. The receptors stem from a girl under 10 years old with cystic fibrosis.

V is TRBV19 and J is TRBJ1-2, with D possibly being TRBD1 (5 bases). The CDR3 consists of 15 residues. Germline assignment: CDR1 LNHDA and CDR2 SQIVND (reference sequence). With 0 bases removed from V and 1 base from J, the gap between germline ends came to 9 bases. Here the CDR3 reads CASSIESGFNYGYTF. The DNA of the CDR3 is TGTGCCAGTAGTATAGAATCAGGGTTTAACTATGGCTACACCTTC.

In this sample, this clone turned up once. The rearrangement joins TRBV6-1 to TRBJ1-1, with D unclear. V lost 2 bases to trimming and J lost 4 bases, with 20 bases between them. Germline V gene sequence: CDR1 MNHNS, CDR2 SASEGT. This CDR3 region has 17 residues. The CDR3 is CASSEPSVRGWATEAFF. The CDR3, as DNA: TGTGCCAGCAGTGAACCCAGCGTCCGGGGATGGGCCACTGAAGCTTTCTTT.

The table lists this clone with a count of one. In nucleotides, the CDR3 is TGCGCCAGCAGCTCTGGAAGTCTAGCGGGGTCCTACGAGCAGTACTTC. Translating it yields CASSSGSLAGSYEQYF. V gene TRBV5-1 combines with J gene TRBJ2-7, with TRBD2 identical over 9 bases. The germline gives CDR1 SGHRS, CDR2 YFSETQ. This CDR3 is 16 amino acids long. Trimming at V came to 3 bases and at J to 1 base, leaving 8 bases not matched to a gene.

Here the CDR3 reads CATSDKMWGGYGNQPQHF. CDR3 DNA: TGTGCCACCAGCGATAAAATGTGGGGGGGATATGGCAATCAGCCCCAGCATTTT. The chain recombines TRBV15 with TRBJ1-5; perhaps TRBD1 as D (5 bases). CDR1 is LNHNV, CDR2 YYDKDF, per germline (reference sequence). V lost 5 bases and J 2 bases, leaving 22 bases between the germline ends. This CDR3 comprises 18 residues. Drawing the rest from reference TRBV15 and TRBJ1-5, the complete variable domain is DAMVIQNPRYQVTQFGKPVTLSCSQTLNHNVMYWYQQKSSQAPKLLFHYYDKDFNNEADTPDNFQSRRPNTSFCFLDIRSPGLGDTAMYLCATSDKMWGGYGNQPQHFGDGTRLSIL.

The chain links TRBV4-3 to TRBJ2-1, with 10 bases lining up with TRBD2. Germline assignment: CDR1 LGHNA and CDR2 YSLEER. The CDR3 is made up of 19 amino acids. V shed 0 bases, J shed 0 bases, and the junction held 8 bases outside the gene matches. In DNA form, the CDR3 reads TGCGCCAGCAGCCAAGATCCTAGCGGGGGCTTGAGCTCCTACAATGAGCAGTTCTTC. This codes for CASSQDPSGGLSSYNEQFF.

This clone came up once. The chain joins TRBV9 to TRBJ1-2; D is unclear. Trimming removed 4 bases from V and 8 bases from J, with 21 bases in between. The CDR3 loop spans 15 amino acids. The germline gives CDR1 SGDLS, CDR2 YYNGEE. CDR3 region: CASSPLILEQMGYTF. Written as DNA, the CDR3 is TGTGCCAGCAGCCCCCTCATTTTGGAGCAGATGGGCTACACCTTC. The variable domain in full, with the rest retrieved from reference TRBV9 and TRBJ1-2, is DSGVTQTPKHLITATGQRVTLRCSPRSGDLSVYWYQQSLDQGLQFLIQYYNGEERAKGNILERFSAQQFPDLHSELNLSSLELGDSALYFCASSPLILEQMGYTFGSGTRLTVV.

The chain couples TRBV20-1 to TRBJ2-7; a possible D gene is TRBD2 (5 bases). The germline V and J ends were trimmed by 7 bases and 3 bases, with 7 bases remaining between them. Germline V gene data show CDR1 as DFQATT and CDR2 as SNEGSKA (reference sequence). This CDR3 has 10 residues. The CDR3 region is CSVGSYEQYF. CDR3 DNA sequence: TGCAGTGTAGGGAGCTACGAGCAGTACTTC.

The CDR3 DNA reads TGTGCCAGCAGAAAGGGGGTAAGCGAGGGGAACACTGAAGCTTTCTTT. Protein: CASRKGVSEGNTEAFF. The chain recombines TRBV2 with TRBJ1-1; D possibly corresponds to TRBD1 (6 bases). This CDR3 is 16 amino acids long. Germline CDR1 SNHLY, CDR2 FYNNEI. V lost 6 bases to trimming and J lost 1 base, with 18 bases between them.

This chain links TRBV7-8 with TRBJ1-2; weak D call: TRBD1 (5 bases). The germline CDR1 and CDR2 sequences are SGHVS and FQNEAQ. The germline V and J ends were trimmed by 6 bases and 0 bases, with 20 bases remaining between them. The length of the CDR3 is 17 residues. In DNA, the CDR3 is TGTGCCAGCAGGCAAGCGAACAGGAGAGGGGCTAACTATGGCTACACCTTC. Translation gives CASRQANRRGANYGYTF.

The chain couples TRBV27 to TRBJ2-1; 9 nucleotides line up with TRBD1. Germline V gene lookup returns CDR1 MNHEY and CDR2 SMNVEV (reference sequence). This CDR3 contains 14 residues. The V gene end was trimmed by 5 bases and the J gene end by 7 bases; junction bases not matched to a gene: 6. The CDR3 DNA is TGTGCCAGCAGTAAGAGGGACAGGGAGAATGAGCAGTTCTTC. This sequence encodes CASSKRDRENEQFF.

The CDR3 region has the DNA TGTGCCAGCAGCGCGATGATCTCTGGAAACACCATATATTTT. Translating gives CASSAMISGNTIYF. The chain employs TRBV2 and TRBJ1-3; D not resolved. Germline V lookup: CDR1 SNHLY, CDR2 FYNNEI. Trimming shortened V by 6 bases and J by 0 bases, and 9 bases separated the two germline ends. CDR3 length: 14 amino acids. Full variable domain (remainder filled in from reference TRBV2 and TRBJ1-3): EPEVTQTPSHQVTQMGQEVILRCVPISNHLYFYWYRQILGQKVEFLVSFYNNEISEKSEIFDDQFSVERPDGSNFTLKIRSTKLEDSAMYFCASSAMISGNTIYFGEGSWLTVV.

This clone was seen a few times. The chain uses TRBV13 and TRBJ2-3, with D unresolved. Trimming left V 0 bases short and J 6 bases short, with 4 bases between. From germline, CDR1 is PRHDT and CDR2 FYEKMQ (reference sequence). The CDR3 extends over 12 amino acids. CDR3 in DNA: TGTGCCAGCAGCTTAGGGGGGGATACGCAGTATTTT. This gives the protein CASSLGGDTQYF.

The chain recombines TRBV9 with TRBJ1-2, with 12 bases that match TRBD1. This CDR3 spans 15 amino acids. With V trimmed by 0 bases and J by 4 bases, 1 base remained unmatched. Per the germline V gene, CDR1 is SGDLS and CDR2 is YYNGEE. The CDR3, as DNA: TGTGCCAGCAGCGTAGCGGGACAGGGGGCCTATGGCTACACCTTC. It encodes CASSVAGQGAYGYTF.

The V and J genes are TRBV7-9 and TRBJ2-5; tentative D call: TRBD2 (6 bases). CDR3 length: 17 amino acids. V was pared by 3 bases and J by 1 base, with 18 bases between. Germline V lookup: CDR1 SEHNR, CDR2 FQNEAQ (reference sequence). The CDR3 spells CASSLAPLREVQETQYF. In nucleotides, the CDR3 is TGTGCCAGCAGCTTGGCCCCCCTCAGGGAGGTCCAAGAGACCCAGTACTTC.

The chain links TRBV7-2 to TRBJ2-7, with 9 positions matching TRBD2. Losses at the gene ends were 1 base for V and 0 bases for J; bases not matched to a gene: 4. This CDR3 has 16 residues. Germline CDR1 is SGHTA and CDR2 is FQGNSA. CDR3 sequence (DNA): TGTGCCAGCAGCTTAGTAGGGCGGGGGGGCTCCTACGAGCAGTACTTC. Translated: CASSLVGRGGSYEQYF.

The rearrangement uses TRBV19 and TRBJ1-2; 7 bases are a match to TRBD1. CDR1 and CDR2 from the germline V gene are LNHDA and SQIVND (reference sequence). This CDR3 has 17 residues. The J segment lost 4 bases and the V segment lost 7 bases, leaving 18 bases of the junction unmatched. The DNA of the CDR3 is TGTGCCAGTACCACCGGGACAGTGGACCCTGATGTCTATGGCTACACCTTC. It specifies CASTTGTVDPDVYGYTF.

This chain connects TRBV11-2 to TRBJ1-1; D gene ambiguous. CDR3 length: 14 residues. Germline values: CDR1 SGHAT, CDR2 FQNNGV. V gave up 5 bases and J gave up 4 bases, with 14 bases separating them. In nucleotides, the CDR3 is TGTGCCAGCAGCCTCGGATCGCGGTCCACTGAAGCTTTCTTT. This codes for CASSLGSRSTEAFF.

The rearrangement uses TRBV7-9 and TRBJ2-3, with TRBD1 as a possible D gene (5 bases). Germline V gene data show CDR1 as SEHNR and CDR2 as FQNEAQ (reference sequence). This CDR3 contains 15 residues. Deletions cut 5 bases from V and 4 bases from J, with 16 bases between. The CDR3: CASSQPRDNPDTQYF. The CDR3, as DNA: TGTGCCAGCAGCCAACCCAGGGATAATCCAGATACGCAGTATTTT. Full variable domain (outside the CDR3, taken from reference TRBV7-9 and TRBJ2-3): DTGVSQNPRHKITKRGQNVTFRCDPISEHNRLYWYRQTLGQGPEFLTYFQNEAQLEKSRLLSDRFSAERPKGSFSTLEIQRTEQGDSAMYLCASSQPRDNPDTQYFGPGTRLTVL.

The chain has TRBV7-7 and TRBJ2-1, with D hard to call. Looked up from germline, CDR1 is SSHAT and CDR2 is FNYEAQ (reference sequence). V was pared by 2 bases and J by 6 bases, with 8 bases between. The CDR3 spans 13 residues. CDR3 amino acids: CASSLLQANEQFF. The CDR3 DNA follows: TGTGCCAGCAGCTTACTCCAGGCCAATGAGCAGTTCTTC.

This sequence joins TRBV5-1 and TRBJ1-1, with 11 bases fitting TRBD1. Germline CDR1 reads SGHRS; CDR2 reads YFSETQ. V dropped 5 bases and J dropped 7; count of bases not matched to a gene: 10. There are 15 residues in the CDR3. CDR3 residues: CASSEKGQGESEAFF. CDR3 in DNA: TGCGCCAGCAGTGAGAAGGGACAGGGGGAAAGTGAAGCTTTCTTT.